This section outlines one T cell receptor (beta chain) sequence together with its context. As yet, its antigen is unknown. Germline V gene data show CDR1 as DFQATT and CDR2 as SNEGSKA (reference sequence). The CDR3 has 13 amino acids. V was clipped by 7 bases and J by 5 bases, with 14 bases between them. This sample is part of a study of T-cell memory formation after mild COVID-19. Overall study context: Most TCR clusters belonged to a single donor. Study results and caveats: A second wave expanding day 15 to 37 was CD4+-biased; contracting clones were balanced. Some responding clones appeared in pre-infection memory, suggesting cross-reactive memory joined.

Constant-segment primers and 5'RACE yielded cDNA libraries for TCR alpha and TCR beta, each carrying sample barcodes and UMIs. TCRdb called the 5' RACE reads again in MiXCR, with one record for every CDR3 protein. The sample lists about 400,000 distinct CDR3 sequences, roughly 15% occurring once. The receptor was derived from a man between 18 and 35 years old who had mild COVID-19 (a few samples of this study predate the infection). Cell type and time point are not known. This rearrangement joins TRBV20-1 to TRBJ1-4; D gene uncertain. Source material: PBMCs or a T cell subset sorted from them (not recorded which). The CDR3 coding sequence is TGCAGTGTTAATGACCGGGGAAATGAAAAACTGTTTTTT. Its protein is CSVNDRGNEKLFF.